These 30 T cell receptor beta chains were sequenced from one sample in a study of T-cell memory formation after mild COVID-19. TCRdb reprocessed the 5' RACE reads with MiXCR, giving one entry per CDR3 protein. The data contain about 390,000 distinct CDR3 sequences, around a sixth of them singletons. The sequencing input was PBMCs or a T cell subset sorted from them (not recorded which). Every receptor here comes from a man between 18 and 35 years old who had mild COVID-19 (a few samples of this study predate the infection). Cell type and time point are not known.

The genes are TRBV20-1 and TRBJ2-5; 7 nucleotides match TRBD2. With 6 bases clipped from V and 5 bases from J, the junction kept 12 bases outside the gene matches. Germline lookup yields CDR1 DFQATT and CDR2 SNEGSKA (reference sequence). This CDR3 is 14 amino acids long. CDR3 sequence reads: CSALPSGIRETQYF. CDR3 nucleotide sequence: TGCAGTGCCCTCCCAAGCGGGATTCGTGAGACCCAGTACTTC.

The genes are TRBV27 and TRBJ2-2; 9 bases match TRBD1. J was trimmed by 8 bases and V by 6 bases; bases with no gene match: 7. CDR3 length equals 14 residues. The germline gives CDR1 MNHEY, CDR2 SMNVEV (reference sequence). Here the CDR3 reads CASSAGTGPGELFF. For the CDR3, the DNA is TGTGCCAGCAGCGCCGGGACAGGGCCGGGGGAGCTGTTTTTT.

This chain links TRBV7-9 with TRBJ1-2, with D possibly being TRBD1 (6 bases). Trimming removed 5 bases from V and 8 bases from J, with 21 bases in between. In germline, CDR1 is SEHNR, CDR2 FQNEAQ (reference sequence). The CDR3 sequence is 15 residues long. The CDR3 coding sequence is TGTGCCAGCAGCCAAAAAGCGGGGGGCCTGGGCGGCTACACCTTC. Translated, it gives CASSQKAGGLGGYTF.

A few counts support this clonotype. V is TRBV7-2 and J is TRBJ1-2, with a tentative D call TRBD1 (6 bases). The CDR3 sequence is 14 residues long. The ends were cut back, 5 bases at V and 8 bases at J, with 18 bases in the middle. The germline V gene encodes CDR1 SGHTA and CDR2 FQGNSA. As DNA, the CDR3 is TGTGCCAGCAGCGCCGGACAGTCAGTGGCAGGCTACACCTTC. It yields the protein CASSAGQSVAGYTF.

The table lists this clonotype with a few counts. The chain couples TRBV20-1 to TRBJ1-5, with TRBD1 identical over 9 bases. V lost 4 bases and J lost 2; bases outside the gene matches: 9. This CDR3 region has 16 residues. Germline CDR1 is DFQATT and CDR2 is SNEGSKA (reference sequence). This CDR3 reads CSAKFTGGRGNQPQHF. DNA of the CDR3: TGCAGTGCTAAATTTACAGGGGGCAGGGGCAATCAGCCCCAGCATTTT.

The CDR3 loop reads CASSRRLAERYEQYF. In DNA, the CDR3 is TGTGCCAGCAGCCGACGACTAGCGGAGCGCTACGAGCAGTACTTC. The chain combines TRBV4-2 with TRBJ2-7, with 9 bases aligning to TRBD2. V was pared by 4 bases and J by 3 bases, with 7 bases of the junction left unmatched. CDR1 LGHNA and CDR2 YNFKEQ come from the germline V gene. The CDR3 is 15 amino acids.

The genes are TRBV2 and TRBJ2-7, with 12 bases that match TRBD2. The ends lost 8 bases at V and 0 bases at J; junction bases unmatched: 8. Germline V CDR1 and CDR2: SNHLY, FYNNEI. The CDR3 contains 16 residues. The CDR3 spells CASWGLAGGTSYEQYF. DNA of the CDR3: TGTGCCAGCTGGGGTCTAGCGGGGGGGACCTCCTACGAGCAGTACTTC.

This clonotype was detected ten times or more. V and J are TRBV5-1 and TRBJ2-1, with 9 nucleotides matching TRBD2. The CDR3 is 14 amino acids. Per the germline V gene, CDR1 is SGHRS and CDR2 is YFSETQ. J gave up 6 bases and V 5 bases, and 6 bases lay outside the gene matches. The CDR3 DNA reads as TGCGCCAGCAGACCGGGACTAGCCGGCAATGAGCAGTTCTTC. It yields the protein CASRPGLAGNEQFF.

This clonotype occurred a few times. The CDR3 DNA follows: TGCAGTGCTGGACCGGGGGGGCGGTCCTACGAGCAGTACTTC. Translated, it gives CSAGPGGRSYEQYF. The genes are TRBV20-1 and TRBJ2-7, with 8 bases that match TRBD2. Germline CDR1 and CDR2: DFQATT and SNEGSKA (reference sequence). V trimming: 5 bases; J trimming: 1 base; junction bases outside the gene matches: 7. There are 14 residues in the CDR3.

The chain combines TRBV7-8 with TRBJ2-1, with a tentative D call TRBD2 (6 bases). V lost 5 bases to trimming and J lost 2 bases, with 19 bases between them. This CDR3 region has 17 residues. Germline V lookup: CDR1 SGHVS, CDR2 FQNEAQ. Here the CDR3 reads CASSPEMGSGAYNEQFF. The CDR3 coding sequence is TGTGCCAGCAGCCCTGAGATGGGTTCGGGGGCCTACAATGAGCAGTTCTTC. The full variable domain, completed using reference TRBV7-8 and TRBJ2-1, is GAGVSQSPRYKVAKRGQDVALRCDPISGHVSLFWYQQALGQGPEFLTYFQNEAQLDKSGLPSDRFFAERPEGSVSTLKIQRTQQEDSAVYLCASSPEMGSGAYNEQFFGPGTRLTVL.

The chain combines TRBV3-1 with TRBJ2-7; D unresolved. The CDR3 is 15 residues long. Trimming left V 1 base short and J 3 bases short, with 13 bases between. CDR1 and CDR2 (germline): LGHDT, YNNKEL (reference sequence). Here the CDR3 reads CASSQALTPGYEQYF. The CDR3 DNA follows: TGTGCCAGCAGCCAAGCGCTGACCCCGGGCTACGAGCAGTACTTC.

This clonotype came up a few times. The rearrangement uses TRBV5-1 and TRBJ2-3, with TRBD1 matching 9 bases. The CDR3 length is 15 residues. In germline, CDR1 is SGHRS, CDR2 YFSETQ. V lost 6 bases to trimming and J lost 3 bases; unmatched junction nucleotides: 8. The CDR3 here is CASIFRDRATDTQYF. The DNA of the CDR3 is TGCGCCAGCATTTTCCGGGACAGGGCTACAGATACGCAGTATTTT.

This clonotype was found a few times. The chain is built from TRBV28 and TRBJ2-4, with no clear D. This CDR3 spans 16 amino acids. Looked up from germline, CDR1 is MDHEN and CDR2 is SYDVKM. The germline V and J ends were trimmed by 3 bases and 1 base, with 13 bases remaining between them. Written as DNA, the CDR3 is TGTGCCAGCAGTTTTTCTGGGAAGGCGGCCAAAAACATTCAGTACTTC. Residues: CASSFSGKAAKNIQYF.

This clonotype was seen a handful of times. Sequence at one end of the junction differs from germline and may be a read error. CDR3 nucleotides: TGTGCCAGCAGCCCAAGACTAGCGGGGGCCACTTTATTC. The encoded protein is CASSPRLAGATLF. V gene TRBV9 combines with J gene TRBJ2-1; 12 bases are shared with TRBD2. The CDR3 runs to 13 residues. The V gene's germline CDR1 is SGDLS and CDR2 YYNGEE.

V and J are TRBV20-1 and TRBJ2-3, with 8 bases that match TRBD2. Germline CDR1 DFQATT, CDR2 SNEGSKA (reference sequence). CDR3 length: 13 residues. J lost 7 bases, V lost 6 bases, and 9 bases had no gene match. This chain's CDR3 is CSALGGAFNTQYF. The CDR3 DNA sequence: TGCAGTGCACTCGGGGGGGCTTTTAATACGCAGTATTTT.

This chain connects TRBV14 to TRBJ1-2; D remains unclear. Deletions cut 5 bases from V and 4 bases from J, with 11 bases between. The CDR3 contains 13 residues. Germline CDR1 reads SGHDN; CDR2 reads FVKESK. The CDR3 region has the DNA TGTGCCAGCAGCGCTACTGTCAGCTATGGCTACACCTTC. It is translated as CASSATVSYGYTF.

V and J are TRBV11-2 and TRBJ2-3, with D tentatively TRBD1 or TRBD2 (5 bases each). The CDR3 runs 13 residues. V was pared by 5 bases and J by 4 bases, with 10 bases between. From germline, CDR1 is SGHAT and CDR2 FQNNGV. The CDR3 loop is CASSRGTADTQYF. As DNA, the CDR3 is TGTGCCAGCAGCAGAGGGACCGCAGATACGCAGTATTTT.

J is TRBJ1-5 and V is TRBV28, with D uncertain. With 8 bases removed from V and 6 bases from J, the gap between germline ends came to 11 bases. Germline values: CDR1 MDHEN, CDR2 SYDVKM. The CDR3 extends over 12 amino acids. Here the CDR3 reads CASQVAGQPQHF. The CDR3 bases are TGTGCCAGCCAAGTCGCGGGTCAGCCCCAGCATTTT.

This clonotype was detected a few times. This chain connects TRBV2 to TRBJ1-1; D is perhaps TRBD1 (5 bases). CDR3 length: 14 residues. Germline V lookup: CDR1 SNHLY, CDR2 FYNNEI. V gave up 3 bases and J gave up 2 bases, with 10 bases separating them. CDR3 amino acids: CASSDGQGNTEAFF. The CDR3 nucleotides are TGTGCCAGCAGTGACGGTCAGGGAAACACTGAAGCTTTCTTT.

A remark on this clonotype: A junction boundary mismatches the germline segment, possibly from a read error. The chain combines TRBV7-2 with TRBJ2-1; possible D gene TRBD1, 6 bases. Per the germline V gene, CDR1 is SGHTA and CDR2 is FQGNSA. The CDR3 length is 12 residues. The CDR3 sequence is CASSLDPSQGIF. The CDR3 coding sequence is TGTGCCAGCAGCTTAGATCCTAGTCAGGGGATCTTC.

This chain connects TRBV6-5 to TRBJ1-4; TRBD1 agrees at 7 bases. The ends lost 0 bases at V and 3 bases at J; junction bases unmatched: 10. The CDR3 consists of 18 residues. Germline CDR1 reads MNHEY; CDR2 reads SVGAGI. CDR3 loop: CASSYSQGGLGSNEKLFF. The DNA of the CDR3 is TGTGCCAGCAGTTACTCGCAGGGGGGCCTCGGTTCTAATGAAAAACTGTTTTTT.

The chain recombines TRBV12-3 or TRBV12-4 with TRBJ2-1, with 8 bases fitting TRBD1. V gave up 3 bases and J gave up 9 bases; unmatched junction bases: 7. This CDR3 spans 14 amino acids. The CDR3 here is CASSLVQGAGEQFF. The CDR3 DNA follows: TGTGCCAGCAGTTTGGTGCAGGGGGCAGGTGAGCAGTTCTTC.

This clonotype was detected only a few times. The gene calls are TRBV5-1 and TRBJ1-2; 7 nucleotides match TRBD1. This CDR3 has 14 residues. The trim removed 0 bases at V and 6 bases at J, leaving 5 bases unmatched. Germline V gene lookup returns CDR1 SGHRS and CDR2 YFSETQ. The CDR3 reads CASSLEQGMDGYTF. The CDR3 nucleotides read TGCGCCAGCAGCTTGGAACAGGGGATGGATGGCTACACCTTC.

There are a few counts of this clonotype. This chain connects TRBV7-6 to TRBJ2-3; TRBD2 matches 11 bases. Germline-derived CDR1 and CDR2 are SGHVS and FNYEAQ. V was clipped by 6 bases and J by 6 bases; unmatched bases: 11. CDR3 length: 16 amino acids. The CDR3 bases are TGTGCCAGCAGTACTGGACTAGCGGGTCCCTTGGATACGCAGTATTTT. It translates to CASSTGLAGPLDTQYF.

The chain joins TRBV5-5 to TRBJ1-1; D gene unclear. The CDR3 is 15 residues long. The V end was cut by 4 bases, the J end by 0 bases, with 13 bases between. Germline V gives CDR1 SGHKS, CDR2 YYEKEE (reference sequence). The CDR3 loop is CASSPRYILNTEAFF. In DNA form, the CDR3 reads TGTGCCAGCAGCCCGCGCTACATTTTGAACACTGAAGCTTTCTTT. Based on the CDR3 plus reference TRBV5-5 and TRBJ1-1, the full variable domain is DAGVTQSPTHLIKTRGQQVTLRCSPISGHKSVSWYQQVLGQGPQFIFQYYEKEERGRGNFPDRFSARQFPNYSSELNVNALLLGDSALYLCASSPRYILNTEAFFGQGTRLTVV.

The chain carries TRBV6-1 and TRBJ1-1, with TRBD1 as a possible D gene (5 bases). The V end was cut by 3 bases, the J end by 7 bases, with 9 bases between. The V gene's germline CDR1 is MNHNS and CDR2 SASEGT. The CDR3 has 12 amino acids. CDR3 sequence: CASSEQGGEAFF. The DNA of the CDR3 is TGTGCCAGCAGTGAGCAGGGCGGTGAAGCTTTCTTT.

The J gene is TRBJ2-3, the V gene TRBV5-6; 7 bases map to TRBD2. The CDR3 is made up of 15 amino acids. V was clipped by 2 bases and J by 3 bases; unmatched bases: 6. Per germline, CDR1 SGHDT and CDR2 YYEEEE. CDR3: CASSFRGERTDTQYF. The CDR3 coding sequence is TGTGCCAGCAGCTTTCGGGGGGAGAGGACAGATACGCAGTATTTT.

This clonotype has ten or more counts. V and J are TRBV5-1 and TRBJ2-2; 15 bases line up with TRBD2. Germline V CDR1 and CDR2: SGHRS, YFSETQ. V shed 1 base and J 7 bases; nucleotides not matched to a gene: 8. The CDR3 consists of 18 residues. Here the CDR3 DNA reads TGCGCCAGCAGCTTGCGGACTAGCGGGGGGGCCCGTGGCGGGGAGCTGTTTTTT. It yields the protein CASSLRTSGGARGGELFF.

A few counts support this clonotype. The J gene is TRBJ1-4, the V gene TRBV27; D unresolved. The CDR3 sequence is 15 residues long. V was pared by 2 bases and J by 7 bases, with 14 bases between. CDR1 and CDR2 (germline): MNHEY, SMNVEV (reference sequence). CDR3 sequence (DNA): TGTGCCAGCAGTTTAGTGGCGGCAGGCTTTGAAAAACTGTTTTTT. This codes for CASSLVAAGFEKLFF.

The chain uses TRBV20-1 and TRBJ2-1; 13 nucleotides match TRBD2. V was pared by 3 bases and J by 4 bases, with 3 bases of the junction left unmatched. This CDR3 region has 15 residues. The V gene's germline CDR1 is DFQATT and CDR2 SNEGSKA (reference sequence). The CDR3 loop is CSASWTSGGYNEQFF. The CDR3 DNA reads as TGCAGTGCTAGTTGGACTAGCGGGGGATACAATGAGCAGTTCTTC.